These 3 T cell receptor beta chains came from one sample sequenced in a study of cytomegalovirus exposure and HLA in healthy donors. Primers: 60 Vbeta forward and 13 Jbeta reverse. Here immunoSEQ multiplex PCR was the method, and the copy in TCRdb shows in-frame clones only, minus some. The sample consists of roughly 160,000 clones, approximately 82% of them appearing once. The sequencing input was PBMCs. These receptors came from a male donor in good health and CMV-seropositive.

The chain uses TRBV11-2 and TRBJ2-7; D not resolved. CDR1 and CDR2 (germline): SGHAT, FQNNGV. V was pared by 2 bases and J by 2 bases, with 10 bases between. The CDR3 is made up of 14 amino acids. CDR3 DNA: TGTGCCAGCAGCTTATTAGAGGCGACCTACGAGCAGTACTTC. It translates to CASSLLEATYEQYF.

This chain uses TRBV2 with TRBJ2-5, with TRBD2 identical over 10 bases. The CDR3 has 15 amino acids. CDR1 and CDR2 (germline): SNHLY, FYNNEI. Losses at the gene ends were 3 bases for V and 5 bases for J; bases not matched to a gene: 6. CDR3 protein: CASSDISGGRETQYF. The CDR3 bases are TGTGCCAGCAGTGATATTAGCGGGGGGCGGGAGACCCAGTACTTC.

As to this clone: This specimen includes other DNA sequences encoding the same CDR3. This chain uses TRBV7-8 with TRBJ1-5; D uncertain. CDR3 size: 14 residues. Germline V gives CDR1 SGHVS, CDR2 FQNEAQ. Trimming removed 4 bases at V and 7 bases at J, with 14 bases between. CDR3 DNA sequence: TGTGCCAGCAGCTCTCGGGAGGGTGGCCAGCCCCAGCATTTT. It translates to CASSSREGGQPQHF.